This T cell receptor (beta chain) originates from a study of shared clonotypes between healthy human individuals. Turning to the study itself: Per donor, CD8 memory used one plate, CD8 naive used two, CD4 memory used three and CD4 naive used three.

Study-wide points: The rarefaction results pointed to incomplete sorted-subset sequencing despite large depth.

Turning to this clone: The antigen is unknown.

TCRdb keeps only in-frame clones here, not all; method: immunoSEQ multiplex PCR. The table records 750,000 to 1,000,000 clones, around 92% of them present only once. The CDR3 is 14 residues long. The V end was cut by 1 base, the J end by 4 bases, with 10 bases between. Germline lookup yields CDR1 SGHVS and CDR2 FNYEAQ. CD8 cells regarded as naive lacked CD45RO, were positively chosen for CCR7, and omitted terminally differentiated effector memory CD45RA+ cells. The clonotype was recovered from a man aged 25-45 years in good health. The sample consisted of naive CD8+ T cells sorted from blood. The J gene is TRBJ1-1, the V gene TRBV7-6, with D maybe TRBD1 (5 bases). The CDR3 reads CASSLEGLSTEAFF. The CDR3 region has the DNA TGTGCCAGCAGCTTAGAGGGGCTTAGCACTGAAGCTTTCTTT.